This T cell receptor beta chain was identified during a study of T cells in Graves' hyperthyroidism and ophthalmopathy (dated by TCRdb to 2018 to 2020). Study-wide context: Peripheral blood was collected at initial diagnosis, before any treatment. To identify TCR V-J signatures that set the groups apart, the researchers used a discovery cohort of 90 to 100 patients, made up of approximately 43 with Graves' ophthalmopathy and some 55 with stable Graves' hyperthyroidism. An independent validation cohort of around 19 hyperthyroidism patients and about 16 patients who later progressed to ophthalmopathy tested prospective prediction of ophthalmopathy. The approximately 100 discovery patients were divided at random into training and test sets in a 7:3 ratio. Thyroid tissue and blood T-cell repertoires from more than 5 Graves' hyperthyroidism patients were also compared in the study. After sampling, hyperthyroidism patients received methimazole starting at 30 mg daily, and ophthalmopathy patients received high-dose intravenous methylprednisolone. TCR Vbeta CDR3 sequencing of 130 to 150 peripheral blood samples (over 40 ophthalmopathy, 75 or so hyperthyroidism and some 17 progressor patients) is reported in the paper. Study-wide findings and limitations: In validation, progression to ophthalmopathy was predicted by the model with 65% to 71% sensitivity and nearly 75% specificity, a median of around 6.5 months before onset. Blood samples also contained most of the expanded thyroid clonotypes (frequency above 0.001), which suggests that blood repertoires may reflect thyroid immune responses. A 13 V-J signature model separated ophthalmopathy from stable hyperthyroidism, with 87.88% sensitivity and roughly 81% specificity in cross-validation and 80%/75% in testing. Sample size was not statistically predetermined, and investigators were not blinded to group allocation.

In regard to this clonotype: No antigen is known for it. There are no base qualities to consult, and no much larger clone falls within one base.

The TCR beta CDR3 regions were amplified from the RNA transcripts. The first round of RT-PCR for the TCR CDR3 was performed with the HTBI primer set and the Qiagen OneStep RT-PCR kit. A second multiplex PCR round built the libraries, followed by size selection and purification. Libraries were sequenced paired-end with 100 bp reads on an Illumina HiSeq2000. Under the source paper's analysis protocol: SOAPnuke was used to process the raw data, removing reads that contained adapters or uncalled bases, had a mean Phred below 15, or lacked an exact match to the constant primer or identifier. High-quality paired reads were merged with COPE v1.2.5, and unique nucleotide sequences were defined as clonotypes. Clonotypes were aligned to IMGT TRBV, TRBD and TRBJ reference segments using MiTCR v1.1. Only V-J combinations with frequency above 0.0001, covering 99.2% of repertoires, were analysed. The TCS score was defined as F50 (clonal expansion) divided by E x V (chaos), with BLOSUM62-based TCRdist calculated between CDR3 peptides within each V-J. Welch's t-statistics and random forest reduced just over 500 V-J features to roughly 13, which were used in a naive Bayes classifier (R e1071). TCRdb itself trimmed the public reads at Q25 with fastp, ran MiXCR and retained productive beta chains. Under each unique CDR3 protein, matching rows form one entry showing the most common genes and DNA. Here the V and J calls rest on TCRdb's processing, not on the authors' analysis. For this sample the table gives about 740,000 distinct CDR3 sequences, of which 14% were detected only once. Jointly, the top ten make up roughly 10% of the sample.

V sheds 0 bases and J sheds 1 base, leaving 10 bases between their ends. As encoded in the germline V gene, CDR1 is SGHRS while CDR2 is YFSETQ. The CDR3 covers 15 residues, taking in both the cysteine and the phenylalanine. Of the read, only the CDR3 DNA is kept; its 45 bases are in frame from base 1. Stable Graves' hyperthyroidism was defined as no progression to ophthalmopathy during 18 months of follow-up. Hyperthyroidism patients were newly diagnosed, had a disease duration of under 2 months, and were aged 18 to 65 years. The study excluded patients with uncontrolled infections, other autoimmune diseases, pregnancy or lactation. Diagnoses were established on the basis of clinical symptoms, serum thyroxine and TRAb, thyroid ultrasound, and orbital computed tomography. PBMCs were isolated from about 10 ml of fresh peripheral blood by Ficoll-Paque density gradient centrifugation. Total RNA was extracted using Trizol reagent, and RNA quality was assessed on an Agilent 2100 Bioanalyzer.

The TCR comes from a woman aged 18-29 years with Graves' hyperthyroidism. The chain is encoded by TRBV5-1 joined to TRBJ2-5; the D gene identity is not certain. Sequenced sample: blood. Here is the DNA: TGCGCCAGCAGCTTGGCTGGCAGTACCCAAGAGACCCAGTACTTC. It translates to CASSLAGSTQETQYF.